This T cell receptor (beta chain) comes out of a study of post-analysis software for immune sequencing data. Study as a whole: Courses of disease covered relapsing-remitting, secondary progressive and progressive-relapsing multiple sclerosis. Regarding the study as a whole: The five TRBV segments detected at higher frequency in patients than in controls included TRBV5-6, TRBV5-1 and TRBV20-1.

Prepared TCR beta cDNA libraries contained unique molecular identifiers. MiXCR, applied by TCRdb to the PCR reads, yields one record per CDR3 protein. The sample includes about half a million distinct CDR3 sequences, 30% to 40% seen only once; the top ten take less than 6%. A note on this clonotype: What it recognizes is unknown.

From germline, CDR1 is SGHKS and CDR2 YYEKEE (reference sequence). The CDR3 loop spans 16 amino acids. V lost 0 bases and J lost 7; bases outside the gene matches: 7. This clonotype was obtained from a girl aged 2-17 years with multiple sclerosis. Sequencing was carried out using blood. V gene TRBV5-5 combines with J gene TRBJ1-6; 7 bases are a match to TRBD1. Here the CDR3 DNA reads TGTGCCAGCAGCTTGGCGGCGACAGGGCGGAATTCACCCCTCCACTTT. The encoded protein is CASSLAATGRNSPLHF. Full variable domain (remainder filled in from reference TRBV5-5 and TRBJ1-6): DAGVTQSPTHLIKTRGQQVTLRCSPISGHKSVSWYQQVLGQGPQFIFQYYEKEERGRGNFPDRFSARQFPNYSSELNVNALLLGDSALYLCASSLAATGRNSPLHFGNGTRLTVT.